This section outlines one TCR beta chain sequence together with its context. The data are from a study of shared clonotypes between healthy human individuals. Each cell subset's genomic DNA was divided evenly among several immunoSEQ plates. Sequencing used immunoSEQ multiplex PCR; TCRdb keeps in-frame clones, though not all of them. The data hold roughly 2.1 million clones, with about 93% observed a single time. CD45RO-negative cells were positively selected for CCR7, leaving out terminally differentiated effector memory CD45RA+ cells. Every one of the donors was a Caucasian adult that lived in Nashville, Tennessee. The CDR3 has 17 amino acids. V was clipped by 2 bases and J by 3 bases, with 17 bases between them. Germline V gene data show CDR1 as MNHEY and CDR2 as SMNVEV (reference sequence).

The V gene is TRBV27, the J gene TRBJ1-5; no firm D call. The sequence was collected from a young man in good health. Some clones in this sample may be carry-over from other donors' samples. The sequenced sample consisted of naive CD8+ T cells from PBMCs. The CDR3 spells CASSLSFGLTSNQPQHF. For the CDR3, the DNA is TGTGCCAGCAGTTTAAGTTTTGGACTGACGTCCAATCAGCCCCAGCATTTT.